This T cell receptor (beta chain) stems from a study of OX40 agonist ivuxolimab in advanced cancers. Germline CDR1 and CDR2: MNHEY and SMNVEV (reference sequence). CDR3 length: 17 residues. The J segment lost 0 bases and the V segment lost 6 bases, leaving 10 bases of the junction unmatched. Produced via immunoSEQ multiplex PCR; TCRdb's table is partial and in-frame only. Here the sample spans roughly 50,000 clones, approximately 87% being singletons. The TCR originated in an adult with an advanced solid tumor such as melanoma, head and neck, liver or kidney cancer. The rearrangement joins TRBV27 to TRBJ2-1; 8 nucleotides match TRBD2. Sequenced here: CD4+ or CD8+ T cells sorted from blood, sampled in a trial of the OX40 agonist ivuxolimab. This CDR3 reads CASSSLVAGLSYNEQFF. In nucleotides, the CDR3 is TGTGCCAGCAGCTCCCTTGTAGCGGGACTCTCCTACAATGAGCAGTTCTTC.